In its sample, the clone carrying this T cell receptor (beta chain) was seen once. The antigen remains unidentified. Clones were sequenced by immunoSEQ multiplex PCR, and TCRdb holds only the in-frame ones, with some missing. There are about 170,000 clones in the sample; around 88% occur only once, and 0.85% to 1.2% lies in the top ten. The data originate from a study of T cell responses to AZD1222 COVID-19 vaccine. Findings of the study overall: Vaccine-associated CD4 TCRs ranged over spike, dominating at 160-218 and 743-854. Vaccination with two AZD1222 doses was followed by a rise in Spike-specific TCR breadth and depth. Just a handful of AZD1222 recipients were seropositive at baseline.

With 5 bases removed from V and 4 bases from J, the gap between germline ends came to 17 bases. In germline, CDR1 is MNHEY, CDR2 SMNVEV (reference sequence). This CDR3 has 15 residues. The clonotype comes from an adult who received the AZD1222 COVID-19 vaccine. Specimen: peripheral blood, collected 28 days after the second AZD1222 dose. The chain links TRBV27 to TRBJ1-1, with a tentative D call TRBD1 (6 bases). The CDR3 region is CASSLKKGGSTEAFF. In DNA, the CDR3 is TGTGCCAGCAGTCTCAAAAAGGGGGGTTCCACTGAAGCTTTCTTT.